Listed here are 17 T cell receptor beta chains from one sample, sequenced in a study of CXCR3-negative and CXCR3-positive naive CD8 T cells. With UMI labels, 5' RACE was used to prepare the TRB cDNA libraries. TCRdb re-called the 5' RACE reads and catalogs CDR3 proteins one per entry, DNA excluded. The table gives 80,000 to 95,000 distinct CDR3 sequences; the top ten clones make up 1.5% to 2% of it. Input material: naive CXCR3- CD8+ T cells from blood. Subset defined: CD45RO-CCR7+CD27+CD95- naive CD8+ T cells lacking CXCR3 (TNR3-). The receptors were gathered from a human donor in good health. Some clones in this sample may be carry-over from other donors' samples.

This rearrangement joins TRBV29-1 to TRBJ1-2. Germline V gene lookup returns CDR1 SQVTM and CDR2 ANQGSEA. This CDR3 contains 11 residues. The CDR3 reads CSGRTADGYTF.

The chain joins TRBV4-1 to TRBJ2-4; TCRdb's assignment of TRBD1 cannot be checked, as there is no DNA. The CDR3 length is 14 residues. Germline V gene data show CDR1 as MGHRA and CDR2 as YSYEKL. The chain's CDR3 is CASSQAWTLNIQYF.

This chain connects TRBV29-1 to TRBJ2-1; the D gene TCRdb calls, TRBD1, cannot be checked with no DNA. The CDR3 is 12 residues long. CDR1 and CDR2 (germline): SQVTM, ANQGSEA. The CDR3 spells CSALAEPGEQFF.

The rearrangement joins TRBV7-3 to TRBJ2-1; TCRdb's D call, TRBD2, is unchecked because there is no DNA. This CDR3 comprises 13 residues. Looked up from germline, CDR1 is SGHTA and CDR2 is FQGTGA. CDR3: CASSLLSGSFQFF.

The CDR3 is CSVEEAGVETDTQYF. The rearrangement links TRBV29-1 to TRBJ2-3; TCRdb's D gene call, TRBD2, goes unchecked for lack of DNA. The length of the CDR3 is 15 residues. Germline values: CDR1 SQVTM, CDR2 ANQGSEA.

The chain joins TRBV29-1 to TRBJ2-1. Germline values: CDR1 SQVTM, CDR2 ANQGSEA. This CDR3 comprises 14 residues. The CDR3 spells CSGRRSGPYNEQFF.

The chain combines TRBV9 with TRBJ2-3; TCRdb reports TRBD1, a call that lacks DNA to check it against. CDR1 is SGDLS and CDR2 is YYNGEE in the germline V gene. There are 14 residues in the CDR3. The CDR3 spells CASSADSLADTQYF.

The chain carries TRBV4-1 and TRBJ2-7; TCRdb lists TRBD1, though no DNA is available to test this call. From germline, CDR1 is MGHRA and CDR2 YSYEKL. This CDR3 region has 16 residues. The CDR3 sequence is CASSQEGAGQAYEQYF.

CDR3 residues: CASSSRTYGTDTQYF. V gene TRBV5-1 combines with J gene TRBJ2-3; with no DNA, the TCRdb D assignment of TRBD1 cannot be verified. The V gene's germline CDR1 is SGHRS and CDR2 YFSETQ. This CDR3 region has 15 residues. Variable domain in full (rest from reference TRBV5-1 and TRBJ2-3): KAGVTQTPRYLIKTRGQQVTLSCSPISGHRSVSWYQQTPGQGLQFLFEYFSETQRNKGNFPGRFSGRQFSNSRSEMNVSTLELGDSALYLCASSSRTYGTDTQYFGPGTRLTVL.

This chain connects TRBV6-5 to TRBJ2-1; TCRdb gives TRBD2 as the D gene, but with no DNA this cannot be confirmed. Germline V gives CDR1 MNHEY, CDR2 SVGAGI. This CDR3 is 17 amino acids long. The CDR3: CASSYSYSGGAYNEQFF.

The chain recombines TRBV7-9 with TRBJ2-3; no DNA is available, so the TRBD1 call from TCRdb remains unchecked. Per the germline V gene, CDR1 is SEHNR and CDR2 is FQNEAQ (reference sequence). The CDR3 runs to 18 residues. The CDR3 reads CASSSLQGTGVSTDTQYF.

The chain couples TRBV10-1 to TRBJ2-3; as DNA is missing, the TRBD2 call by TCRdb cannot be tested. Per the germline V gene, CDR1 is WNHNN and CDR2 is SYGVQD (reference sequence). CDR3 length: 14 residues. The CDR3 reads CASSDGDFTDTQYF.

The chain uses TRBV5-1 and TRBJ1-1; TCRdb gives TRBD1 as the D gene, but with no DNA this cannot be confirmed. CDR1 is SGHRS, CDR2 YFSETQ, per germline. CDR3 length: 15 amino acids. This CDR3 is CASSVGQGMLTEAFF.

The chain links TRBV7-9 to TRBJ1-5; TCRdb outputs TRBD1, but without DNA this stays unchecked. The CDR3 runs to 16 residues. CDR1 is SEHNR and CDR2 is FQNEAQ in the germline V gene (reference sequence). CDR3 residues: CASSLVTGRENQPQHF.

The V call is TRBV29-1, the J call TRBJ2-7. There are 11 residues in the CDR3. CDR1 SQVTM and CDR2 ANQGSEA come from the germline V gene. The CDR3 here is CSVDRFYEQYF.

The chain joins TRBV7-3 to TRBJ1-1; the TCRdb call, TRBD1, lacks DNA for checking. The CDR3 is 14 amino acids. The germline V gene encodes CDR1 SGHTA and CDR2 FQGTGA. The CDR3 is CASSLYAGVTEAFF.

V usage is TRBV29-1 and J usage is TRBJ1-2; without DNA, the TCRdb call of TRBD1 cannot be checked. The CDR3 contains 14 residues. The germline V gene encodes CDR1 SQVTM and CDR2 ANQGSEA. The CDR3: CSTSPDITNYGYTF.